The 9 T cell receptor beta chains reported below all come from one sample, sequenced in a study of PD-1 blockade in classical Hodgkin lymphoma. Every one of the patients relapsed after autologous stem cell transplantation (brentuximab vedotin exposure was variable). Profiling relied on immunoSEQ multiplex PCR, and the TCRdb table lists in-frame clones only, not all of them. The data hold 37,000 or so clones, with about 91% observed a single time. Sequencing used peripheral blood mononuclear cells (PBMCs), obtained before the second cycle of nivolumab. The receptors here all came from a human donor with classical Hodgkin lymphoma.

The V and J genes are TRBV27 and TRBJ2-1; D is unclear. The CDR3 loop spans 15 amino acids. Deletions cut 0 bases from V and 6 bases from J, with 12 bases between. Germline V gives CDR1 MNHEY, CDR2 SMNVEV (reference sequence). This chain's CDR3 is CASSLSELRRNEQFF. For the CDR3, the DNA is TGTGCCAGCAGTTTATCAGAGCTAAGGCGCAATGAGCAGTTCTTC.

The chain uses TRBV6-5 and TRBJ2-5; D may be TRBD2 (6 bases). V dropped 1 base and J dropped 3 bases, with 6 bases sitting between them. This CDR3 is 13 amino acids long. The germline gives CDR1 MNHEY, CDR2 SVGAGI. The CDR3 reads CASSYWGEETQYF. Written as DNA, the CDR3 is TGTGCCAGCAGTTACTGGGGGGAAGAGACCCAGTACTTC.

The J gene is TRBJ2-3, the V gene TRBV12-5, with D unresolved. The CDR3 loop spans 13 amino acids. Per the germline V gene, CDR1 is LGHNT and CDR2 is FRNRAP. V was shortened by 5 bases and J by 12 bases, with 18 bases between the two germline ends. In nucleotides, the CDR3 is TGTGCTAGTGGTCCCGACTCCGTTCTGGATCAGTATTTT. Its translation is CASGPDSVLDQYF.

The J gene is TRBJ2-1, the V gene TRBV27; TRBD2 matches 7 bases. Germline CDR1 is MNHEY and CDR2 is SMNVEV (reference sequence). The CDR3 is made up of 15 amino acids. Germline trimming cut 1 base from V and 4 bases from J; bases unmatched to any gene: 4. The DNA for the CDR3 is TGTGCCAGCAGTTTATGGGCTAGCGGATACAATGAGCAGTTCTTC. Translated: CASSLWASGYNEQFF.

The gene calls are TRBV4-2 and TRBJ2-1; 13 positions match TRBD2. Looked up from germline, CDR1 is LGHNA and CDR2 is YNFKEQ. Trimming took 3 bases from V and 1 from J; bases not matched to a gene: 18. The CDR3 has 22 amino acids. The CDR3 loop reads CASSQRRGGLAGNVLSYNEQFF. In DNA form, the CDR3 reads TGTGCCAGCAGCCAGCGGAGGGGGGGACTAGCGGGAAATGTTCTATCCTACAATGAGCAGTTCTTC.

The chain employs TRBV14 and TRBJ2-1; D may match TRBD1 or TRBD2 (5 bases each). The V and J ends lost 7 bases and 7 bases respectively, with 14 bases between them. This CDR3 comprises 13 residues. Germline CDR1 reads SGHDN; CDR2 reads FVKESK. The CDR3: CASKLIGGNEQFF. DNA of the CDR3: TGTGCCAGCAAACTAATTGGGGGAAATGAGCAGTTCTTC.

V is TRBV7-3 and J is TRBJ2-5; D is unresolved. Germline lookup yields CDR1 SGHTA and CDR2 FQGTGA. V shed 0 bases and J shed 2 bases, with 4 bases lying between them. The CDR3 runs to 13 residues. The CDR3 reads CASSLTAQETQYF. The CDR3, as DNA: TGTGCCAGCAGCTTAACTGCGCAAGAGACCCAGTACTTC.

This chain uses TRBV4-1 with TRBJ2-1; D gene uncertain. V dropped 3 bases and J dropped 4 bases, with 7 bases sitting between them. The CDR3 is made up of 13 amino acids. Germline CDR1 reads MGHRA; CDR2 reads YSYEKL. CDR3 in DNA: TGCGCCAGCAGCCAGCCCAGGTACAATGAGCAGTTCTTC. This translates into CASSQPRYNEQFF.

The CDR3 loop is CASSLEDQQFF. The DNA for the CDR3 is TGTGCCAGCAGCTTAGAGGATCAGCAGTTCTTC. The rearrangement uses TRBV7-8 and TRBJ2-1; D gene ambiguous. Trimming pared 1 base from V and 11 bases from J, leaving 6 bases between. This CDR3 has 11 amino acids. Germline CDR1 and CDR2: SGHVS and FQNEAQ. The whole variable domain, filled in from reference TRBV7-8 and TRBJ2-1, reads GAGVSQSPRYKVAKRGQDVALRCDPISGHVSLFWYQQALGQGPEFLTYFQNEAQLDKSGLPSDRFFAERPEGSVSTLKIQRTQQEDSAVYLCASSLEDQQFFGPGTRLTVL.